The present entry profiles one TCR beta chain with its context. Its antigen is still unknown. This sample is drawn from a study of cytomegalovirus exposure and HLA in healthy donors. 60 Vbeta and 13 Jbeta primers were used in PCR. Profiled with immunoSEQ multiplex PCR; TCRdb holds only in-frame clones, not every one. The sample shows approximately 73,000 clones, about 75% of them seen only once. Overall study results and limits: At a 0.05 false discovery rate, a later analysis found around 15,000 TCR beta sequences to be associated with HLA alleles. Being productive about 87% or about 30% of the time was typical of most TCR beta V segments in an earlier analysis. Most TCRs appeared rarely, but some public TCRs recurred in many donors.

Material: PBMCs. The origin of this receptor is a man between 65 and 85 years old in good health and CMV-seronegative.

CDR3 DNA sequence: TGTGCCAGCAGCTTATACAGGGCCACTGAAGCTTTCTTT. Amino acid sequence: CASSLYRATEAFF. The chain recombines TRBV11-2 with TRBJ1-1; TRBD1 might be the D (6 bases). Trimming removed 2 bases from V and 4 bases from J, with 8 bases in between. The germline V gene has CDR1 SGHAT and CDR2 FQNNGV. The CDR3 contains 13 residues. The variable domain in full, with the rest retrieved from reference TRBV11-2 and TRBJ1-1, is EAGVAQSPRYKIIEKRQSVAFWCNPISGHATLYWYQQILGQGPKLLIQFQNNGVVDDSQLPKDRFSAERLKGVDSTLKIQPAKLEDSAVYLCASSLYRATEAFFGQGTRLTVV.